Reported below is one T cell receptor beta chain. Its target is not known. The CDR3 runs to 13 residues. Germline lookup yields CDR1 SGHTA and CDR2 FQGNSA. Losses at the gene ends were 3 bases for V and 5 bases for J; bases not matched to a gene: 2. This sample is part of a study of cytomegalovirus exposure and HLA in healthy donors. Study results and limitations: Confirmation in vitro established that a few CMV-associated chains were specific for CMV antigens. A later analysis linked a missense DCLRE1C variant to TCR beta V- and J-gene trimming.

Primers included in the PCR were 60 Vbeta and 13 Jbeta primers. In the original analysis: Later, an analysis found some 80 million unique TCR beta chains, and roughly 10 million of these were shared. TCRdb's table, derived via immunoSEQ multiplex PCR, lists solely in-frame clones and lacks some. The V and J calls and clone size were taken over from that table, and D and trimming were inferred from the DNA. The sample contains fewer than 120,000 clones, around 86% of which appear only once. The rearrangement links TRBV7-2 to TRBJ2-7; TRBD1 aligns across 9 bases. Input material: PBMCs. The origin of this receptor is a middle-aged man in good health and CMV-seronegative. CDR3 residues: CASSFRQGDEQYF. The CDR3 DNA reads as TGTGCCAGCAGCTTCAGACAGGGGGACGAGCAGTACTTC. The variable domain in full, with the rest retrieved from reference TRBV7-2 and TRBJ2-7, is GAGVSQSPSNKVTEKGKDVELRCDPISGHTALYWYRQSLGQGLEFLIYFQGNSAPDKSGLPSDRFSAERTGGSVSTLTIQRTQQEDSAVYLCASSFRQGDEQYFGPGTRLTVT.